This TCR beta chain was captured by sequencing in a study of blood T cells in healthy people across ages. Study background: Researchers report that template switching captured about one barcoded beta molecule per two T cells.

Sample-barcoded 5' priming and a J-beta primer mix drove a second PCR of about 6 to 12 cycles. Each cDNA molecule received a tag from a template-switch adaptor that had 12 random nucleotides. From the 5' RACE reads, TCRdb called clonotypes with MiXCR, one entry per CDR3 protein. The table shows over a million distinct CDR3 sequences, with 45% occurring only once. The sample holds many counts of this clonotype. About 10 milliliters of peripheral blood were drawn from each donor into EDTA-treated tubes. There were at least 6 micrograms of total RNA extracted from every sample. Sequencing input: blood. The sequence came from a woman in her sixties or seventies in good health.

CDR3: CSAPGNTEAFF. CDR3 sequence (DNA): TGCAGTGCTCCCGGGAACACTGAAGCTTTCTTT. The genes are TRBV20-1 and TRBJ1-1; D ambiguous. CDR3 length: 11 residues. Trimming took 5 bases from V and 1 from J, leaving 5 bases between them. CDR1 is DFQATT and CDR2 is SNEGSKA in the germline V gene (reference sequence).